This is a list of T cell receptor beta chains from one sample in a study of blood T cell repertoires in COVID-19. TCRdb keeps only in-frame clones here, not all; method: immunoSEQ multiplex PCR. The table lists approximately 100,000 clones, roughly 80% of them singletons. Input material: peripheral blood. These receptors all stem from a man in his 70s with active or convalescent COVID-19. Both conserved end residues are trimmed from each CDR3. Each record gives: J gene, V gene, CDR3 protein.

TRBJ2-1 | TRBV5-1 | ASSVGQASYNEQF
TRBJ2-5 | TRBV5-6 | ASSWAEGGAQY
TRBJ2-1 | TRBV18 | ASSPLRDRVGDEQF
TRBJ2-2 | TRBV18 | ASSPLTANTGELF
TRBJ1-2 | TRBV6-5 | ASVGPEANYGYT
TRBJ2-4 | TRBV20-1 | SASPRGIQY
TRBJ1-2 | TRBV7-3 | ASSPYTGSGYT
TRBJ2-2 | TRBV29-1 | SVASGSAGELF
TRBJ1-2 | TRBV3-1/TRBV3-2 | ASSQDPTGGYGYT
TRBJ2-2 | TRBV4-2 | ASSQESRGLGTGELF
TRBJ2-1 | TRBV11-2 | ASSSLAGGGDEQF
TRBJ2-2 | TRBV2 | ASSGRAALNTGELF
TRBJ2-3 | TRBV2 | ASRRTEFSTDTQY
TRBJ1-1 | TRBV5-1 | ASSLQQGTGEAF
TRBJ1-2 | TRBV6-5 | ASSPQTGLYGYT
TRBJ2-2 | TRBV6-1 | ASSEGQPGQGSTGELF
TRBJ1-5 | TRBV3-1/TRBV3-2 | ASSPRTGFQPQH
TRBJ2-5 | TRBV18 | ASSPYYLTGVYQETQY
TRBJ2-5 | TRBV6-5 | ASSAGTRSETQY
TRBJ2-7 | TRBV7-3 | ASSLSGQEQY
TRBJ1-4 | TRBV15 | ATSRGQGNEKLF
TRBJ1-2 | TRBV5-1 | ASSKDRGANNYGYT
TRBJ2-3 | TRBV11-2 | ASSLAGSTDTQY
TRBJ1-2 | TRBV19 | ASSPQGYGYT
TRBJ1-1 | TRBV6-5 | ASSYEEATEAF
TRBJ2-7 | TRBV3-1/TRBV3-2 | ASSQVVGTGGVNEQY
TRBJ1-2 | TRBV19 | ASSSIGYGYT
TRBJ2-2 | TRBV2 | ASRLDGDNTGELF
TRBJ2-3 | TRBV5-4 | ASSTTSGSVRDTQY
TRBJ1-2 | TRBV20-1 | SASYRDRAEGYT
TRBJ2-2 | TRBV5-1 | ASSAGQRNTGELF
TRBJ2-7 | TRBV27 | ASSLRGYDEQY
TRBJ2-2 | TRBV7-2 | ASSLVVQNRGGELF
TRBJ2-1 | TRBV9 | ASSFRDRVNEQF
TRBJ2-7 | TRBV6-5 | ASSSGTVRYEQY
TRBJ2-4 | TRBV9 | ASSARQGGGNIQY
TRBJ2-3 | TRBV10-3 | AIRAGTGGVGDTQY